This T cell receptor (beta chain) is from a study of tumor-infiltrating lymphocytes in primary liver carcinoma. The authors made TCR beta cDNA from roughly 480 ng total RNA with a constant-region primer. Modified slightly, ARM-PCR produced TCR beta libraries over three nested multiplex PCR rounds. With TRBV1-TRBV30 forward primers and a C-beta reverse primer, the first two PCR rounds were run for nine to eleven cycles each. TCRdb reanalysed the multiplex PCR reads using MiXCR and keeps one entry per CDR3 protein. The sample shows about 320,000 distinct CDR3 sequences, roughly 60% of them seen only once. For blood RNA, unsorted whole blood served as the source, and germline DNA was extracted too. This CDR3 is built from 12 residues. Germline V gives CDR1 LGHNA, CDR2 YNFKEQ. V was shortened by 4 bases and J by 10 bases, with 14 bases between the two germline ends.

The sequencing sample was made of peripheral blood. The TCR originated in a woman aged 30 to 39 with primary liver carcinoma and hepatitis B virus infection. The V call is TRBV4-2, the J call TRBJ2-7; the D is unclear. In DNA, the CDR3 is TGTGCCAGCAGCCCGAGCTCCTGCGAACAGTACTTC. It is translated as CASSPSSCEQYF.